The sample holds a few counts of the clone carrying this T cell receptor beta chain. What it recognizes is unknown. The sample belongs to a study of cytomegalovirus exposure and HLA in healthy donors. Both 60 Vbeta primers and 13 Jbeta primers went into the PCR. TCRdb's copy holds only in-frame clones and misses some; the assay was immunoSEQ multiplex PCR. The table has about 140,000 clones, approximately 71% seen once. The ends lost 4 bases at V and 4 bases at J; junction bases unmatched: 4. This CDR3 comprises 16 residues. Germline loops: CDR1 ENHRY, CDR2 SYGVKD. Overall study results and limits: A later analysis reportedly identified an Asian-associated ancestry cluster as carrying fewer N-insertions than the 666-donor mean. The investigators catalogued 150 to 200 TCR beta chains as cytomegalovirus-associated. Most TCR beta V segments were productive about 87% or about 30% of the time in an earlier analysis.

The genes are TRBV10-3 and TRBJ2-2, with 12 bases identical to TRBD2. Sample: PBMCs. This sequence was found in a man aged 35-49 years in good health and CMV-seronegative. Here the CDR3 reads CAISGPGLAGTGELFF. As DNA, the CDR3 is TGTGCCATCAGTGGACCGGGACTAGCGGGCACCGGGGAGCTGTTTTTT.